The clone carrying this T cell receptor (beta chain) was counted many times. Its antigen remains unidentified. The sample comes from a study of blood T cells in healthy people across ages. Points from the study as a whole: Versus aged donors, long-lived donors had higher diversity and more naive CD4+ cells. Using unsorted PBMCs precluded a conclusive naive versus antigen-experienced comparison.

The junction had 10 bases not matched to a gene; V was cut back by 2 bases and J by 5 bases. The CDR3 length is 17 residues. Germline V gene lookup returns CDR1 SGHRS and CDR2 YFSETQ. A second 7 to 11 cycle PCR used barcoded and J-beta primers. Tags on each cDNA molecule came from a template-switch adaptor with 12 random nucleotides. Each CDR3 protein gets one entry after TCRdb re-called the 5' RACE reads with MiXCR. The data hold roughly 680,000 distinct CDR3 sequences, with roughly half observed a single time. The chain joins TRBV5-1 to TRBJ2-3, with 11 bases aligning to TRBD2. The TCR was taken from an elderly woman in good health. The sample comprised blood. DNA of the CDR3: TGCGCCAGCAGCTTTGGCCTAGCGGGAGGAATCGGAGATACGCAGTATTTT. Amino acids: CASSFGLAGGIGDTQYF.